This T cell receptor (beta chain) was profiled in a study of T cells in Graves' hyperthyroidism and ophthalmopathy. Diagnoses used clinical symptoms, serum thyroxine and TRAb, thyroid ultrasound and orbital computed tomography. Approximately 10 ml of fresh peripheral blood supplied the PBMCs. TCR beta CDR3 regions were amplified from RNA. The HTBI set primed first-round TCR CDR3 RT-PCR. Each CDR3 protein is one row after TCRdb ran MiXCR on the multiplex PCR reads. Of around 370,000 distinct CDR3 sequences listed, about 18% are singletons. The sequenced sample was blood. This TCR was recovered from a young man with Graves' ophthalmopathy.

The chain's CDR3 is CASSSSQGALSGELFF. As DNA, the CDR3 is TGTGCCAGCAGCTCATCACAGGGGGCCTTATCCGGGGAGCTGTTTTTT. This chain connects TRBV7-3 to TRBJ2-2; the match to TRBD1 covers 9 bases. Germline V gives CDR1 SGHTA, CDR2 FQGTGA. The CDR3 totals 16 residues. V shed 4 bases and J 6 bases; nucleotides not matched to a gene: 9.